Listed here are 2 T cell receptor beta chains from one sample, sequenced in a study of cytotoxic CD8 clonotypes in ibrutinib-treated CLL (dated by TCRdb to about 2021). The method behind the library was the immunoSEQ multiplex PCR assay. TCRdb's version of the immuneACCESS table is confined to in-frame rearrangements and falls short of the full clone set. An unresolved V gene accounts for under half of the shortfall where checked; the remainder is of unknown origin. The sample table shows about 200,000 clones, and 72% are seen once. Around an eighth of the sample goes to the ten largest clones. The time point label for this specimen denotes: approximately 25 months on ibrutinib. Sample: PBMCs, taken after 24 months of ibrutinib treatment. The receptors shown here come from a human donor with chronic lymphocytic leukemia.

V gene TRBV11-3 combines with J gene TRBJ2-3; D may match TRBD1 or TRBD2 (5 bases each). This CDR3 contains 16 residues. With 6 bases removed from V and 8 bases from J, the gap between germline ends came to 24 bases. Germline CDR1 and CDR2: SGHNT and YENEEA. CDR3 sequence reads: CASSYEGSGPRVTQYF. CDR3 sequence (DNA): TGTGCCAGCAGTTATGAGGGGTCTGGCCCTAGGGTTACGCAGTATTTT.

This clone has a handful of counts. This sequence joins TRBV4-1 and TRBJ2-7; tentatively, D is TRBD2 (5 bases). Germline V gene sequence: CDR1 MGHRA, CDR2 YSYEKL. Between the trimmed V and J ends, which lost 6 bases and 2 bases, there was a span of 17 bases. The CDR3 is 15 residues long. This chain's CDR3 is CASREGSSLPYEQYF. Written as DNA, the CDR3 is TGCGCCAGCAGAGAGGGTTCGTCGCTGCCCTACGAGCAGTACTTC.